This T cell receptor (beta chain) is from a study of beta chain features in type 1 diabetes. Turning to the study itself: The patients were much like the healthy donors in age, gender and cell yields.

Whole-study results and caveats: Shortening that was moderate but significant affected the TCRB CDR3s of Type 1 diabetes patients in all four CD4+ subsets. Researchers cautioned that cDNA sequencing could over-represent cells with high TCR expression.

Sequenced material consisted of expressed TCRB transcripts (all of the isolated RNA was reverse transcribed). Average reads for naive, central memory and regulatory T cell samples were several million. Assay: immunoSEQ multiplex PCR; the TCRdb copy retains only in-frame clones and omits some. This sample has 600,000 to 700,000 clones, with about an eighth found just once. With 3 bases removed from V and 5 bases from J, the gap between germline ends came to 12 bases. Germline values: CDR1 SGHRS, CDR2 YFSETQ. CDR3 size: 13 residues. This clone was seen only a few times. Its antigen is still unknown. The chain carries TRBV5-1 and TRBJ2-7; D call uncertain. The clonotype was recovered from a man under 40 with type 1 diabetes. The sample was naive CD4+ T cells from blood. CDR3 in amino acids: CASSSQVLDEQYF. The CDR3 DNA is TGCGCCAGCAGCTCCCAGGTTTTGGACGAGCAGTACTTC.